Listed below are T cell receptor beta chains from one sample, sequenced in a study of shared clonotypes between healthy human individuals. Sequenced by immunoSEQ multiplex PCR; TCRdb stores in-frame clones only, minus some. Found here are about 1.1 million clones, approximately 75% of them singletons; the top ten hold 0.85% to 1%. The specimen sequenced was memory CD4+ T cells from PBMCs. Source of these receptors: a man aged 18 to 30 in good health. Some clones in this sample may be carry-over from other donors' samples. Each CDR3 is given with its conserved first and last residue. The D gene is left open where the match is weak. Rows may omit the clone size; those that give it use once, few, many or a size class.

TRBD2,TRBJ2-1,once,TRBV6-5,TGTGCCAGCAGAACGACTAGCGGGAATACCAATGAGCAGTTCTTC,CASRTTSGNTNEQFF
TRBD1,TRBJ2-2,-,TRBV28,TGTGCCAGCAGTTCGGGACAGGGGCACGGGGAGCTGTTTTTT,CASSSGQGHGELFF
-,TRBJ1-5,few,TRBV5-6,TGTGCCAGCAGCCGGACGGACCCTAGCAATCAGCCCCAGCATTTT,CASSRTDPSNQPQHF
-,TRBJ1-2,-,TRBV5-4,TGTGCCAGCTCACGGACTTCGAACTATGGCTACACCTTC,CASSRTSNYGYTF
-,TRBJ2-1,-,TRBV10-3,TGTGCCATCAGTGAGTCCCGGGACATGAGCCCGTTCTTC,CAISESRDMSPFF
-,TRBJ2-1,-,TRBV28,TGTGCCAGCGGTGGCGGAGCGAGCTACAATGAGCAGTTCTTC,CASGGGASYNEQFF
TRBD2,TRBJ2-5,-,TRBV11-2,TGTGCCAGCAGCACAGGGACTAGTCCCGAGACCCAGTACTTC,CASSTGTSPETQYF
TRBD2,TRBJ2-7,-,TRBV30,TGTGCCTGGAGTGTAGTGGGGGCCCTAGCGGGAGGGCCTAGCTACGAGCAGTACTTC,CAWSVVGALAGGPSYEQYF
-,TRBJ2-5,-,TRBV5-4,TGTGCCAGCAGCCGAGGAGAAAGTCCTAGGCAAGAGACCCAGTACTTC,CASSRGESPRQETQYF
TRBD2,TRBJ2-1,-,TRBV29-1,TGCAGCGTAACGGGACTAGCGGGAACCCGGGGTGAGCAGTTCTTC,CSVTGLAGTRGEQFF
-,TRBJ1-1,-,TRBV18,TGTGCCAGCTCGACGACGGTGAACACTGAAGCTTTCTTT,CASSTTVNTEAFF
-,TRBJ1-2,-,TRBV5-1,TGCGCCAGCAGCCCGTTGTACGGAAGCAACTATGGCTACACCTTC,CASSPLYGSNYGYTF
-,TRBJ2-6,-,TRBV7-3,TGTGCCAGCAGCTTATTAGCGCCGGGTAATGGGGCCAACGTCCTGACTTTC,CASSLLAPGNGANVLTF
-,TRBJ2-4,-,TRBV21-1,TGTGCCAGCAGCTTTTGGGGGCGCAAAAACATTCAGTACTTC,CASSFWGRKNIQYF
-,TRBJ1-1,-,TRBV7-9,TGTGCCAGCAGCCTAGAAGGTGTAGCTGAAGCTTTCTTT,CASSLEGVAEAFF
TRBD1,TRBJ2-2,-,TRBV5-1,TGCGCCAGCAGCTCGGGACAGGACACCGGGGAGCTGTTTTTT,CASSSGQDTGELFF
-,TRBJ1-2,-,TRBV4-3,TGCGCCAGCAGCCAAGTGGAGCGGACTTATGGCTACACCTTC,CASSQVERTYGYTF
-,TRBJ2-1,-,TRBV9,TGTGCCAGCACACCTCTAGCGGGACAGGTCTACAATGAGCAGTTCTTC,CASTPLAGQVYNEQFF
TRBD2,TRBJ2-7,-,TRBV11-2,TGTGCCAGCAGCTTAGAAGGCCGGACTACTAGCGGGAGATCCCCCTACGAGCAGTACTTC,CASSLEGRTTSGRSPYEQYF
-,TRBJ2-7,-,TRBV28,TGTGCCAGCAGCCACCAAGAGCAGTACTTC,CASSHQEQYF
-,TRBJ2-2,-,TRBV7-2,TGTGCCAGCAGCTTAGTTTTTTATGGCGGAGGGCAGAACACCGGGGAGCTGTTTTTT,CASSLVFYGGGQNTGELFF
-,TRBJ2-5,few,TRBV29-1,TGCAGCGTTGCACGCAGGGTGGGAGAGACCCAGTACTTC,CSVARRVGETQYF
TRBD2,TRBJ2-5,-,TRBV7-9,TGTGCCAGCAGCGCGGGGGGGGCACCCCAAGAGACCCAGTACTTC,CASSAGGAPQETQYF
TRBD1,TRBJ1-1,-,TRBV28,TGTGCCAGCAGGCGACCTTCAGGGGGCACTGAAGCTTTCTTT,CASRRPSGGTEAFF
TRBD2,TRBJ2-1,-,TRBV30,TGTGCCTGGCGGGAGGGCATCTACAATGAGCAGTTCTTC,CAWREGIYNEQFF
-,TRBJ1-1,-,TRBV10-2,TGCGCCAGCAGGCTATTGGGGAACACTGAAGCTTTCTTT,CASRLLGNTEAFF
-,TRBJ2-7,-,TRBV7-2,TGTGCCAGCAGCAGGGGAGATAGCGCAGTCTACGAGCAGTACTTC,CASSRGDSAVYEQYF
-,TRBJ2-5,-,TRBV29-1,TGCAGCGTGGGTGAAGGAGAGACCCAGTACTTC,CSVGEGETQYF
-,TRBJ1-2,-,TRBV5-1,TGCGCCAGCAGCCGGGAGAGCGACTATGGCTACACCTTC,CASSRESDYGYTF
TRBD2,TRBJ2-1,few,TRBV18,TGTGCCAGCTCACCAGGGCTAGCGGGAGATAATGAGCAGTTCTTC,CASSPGLAGDNEQFF
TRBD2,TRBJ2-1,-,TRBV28,TGTGCCAGCAGTTTATCCCGAACTAGCGGTGGGACGAATGAGCAGTTCTTC,CASSLSRTSGGTNEQFF
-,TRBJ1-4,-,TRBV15,TGTGCCACCAGCACCAACAGGCAGACTAATGAAAAACTGTTTTTT,CATSTNRQTNEKLFF
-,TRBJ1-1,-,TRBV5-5,TGTGCCAGCAGCCCAGGGTCCCGTAGCCAGGGGGCTTTCTTT,CASSPGSRSQGAFF
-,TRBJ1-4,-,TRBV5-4,TGTGCCAGCAGCTTCAACACCGATGAAAAACTGTTTTTT,CASSFNTDEKLFF
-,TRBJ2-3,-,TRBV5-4,TGTGCCAGCAGCTTGGAAGTGGTTAGCACAGATACGCAGTATTTT,CASSLEVVSTDTQYF
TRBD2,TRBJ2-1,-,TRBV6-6,TGTGCCAGCAGTCGCGGACTAGCGGGATCATGGCAGTTCTTC,CASSRGLAGSWQFF
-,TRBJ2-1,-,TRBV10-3,TGTGCCCTGGGGGCCGGGAGGAACTACAATGAGCAGTTCTTC,CALGAGRNYNEQFF
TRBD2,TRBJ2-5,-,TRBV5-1,TGCGCCAGCAGCCGCGCTAGCGGGACGGAGACCCAGTACTTC,CASSRASGTETQYF